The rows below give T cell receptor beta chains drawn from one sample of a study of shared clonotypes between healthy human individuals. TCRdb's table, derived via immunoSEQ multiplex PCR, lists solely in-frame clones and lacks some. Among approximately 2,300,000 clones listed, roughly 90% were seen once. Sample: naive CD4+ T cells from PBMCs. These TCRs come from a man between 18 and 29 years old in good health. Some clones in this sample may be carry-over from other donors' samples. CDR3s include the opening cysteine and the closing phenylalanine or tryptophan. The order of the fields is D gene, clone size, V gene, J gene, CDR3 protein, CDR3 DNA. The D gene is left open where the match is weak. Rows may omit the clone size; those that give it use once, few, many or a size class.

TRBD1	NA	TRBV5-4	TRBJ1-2	CASSLGQGAYGYTF	TGTGCCAGCAGCCTAGGACAGGGGGCTTATGGCTACACCTTC
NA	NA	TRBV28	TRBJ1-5	CASSPTGTKRQPQHF	TGTGCCAGCAGCCCTACAGGGACGAAGCGTCAGCCCCAGCATTTT
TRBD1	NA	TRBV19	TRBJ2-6	CASSTPPGQGALGANVLTF	TGTGCCAGTAGTACTCCACCGGGACAGGGGGCCTTAGGGGCCAACGTCCTGACTTTC
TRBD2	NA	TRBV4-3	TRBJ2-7	CASSQDPGRAYEQYF	TGCGCCAGCAGCCAAGATCCCGGGAGGGCCTACGAGCAGTACTTC
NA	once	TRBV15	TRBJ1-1	CATSRTTGEGTEAFF	TGTGCCACCAGCAGGACCACGGGGGAGGGTACTGAAGCTTTCTTT
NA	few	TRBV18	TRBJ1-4	CASSPQPTNEKLFF	TGTGCCAGCTCACCTCAGCCAACTAATGAAAAACTGTTTTTT
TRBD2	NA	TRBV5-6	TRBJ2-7	CASSNPGLADGKPYEQYF	TGTGCCAGCAGCAATCCTGGACTAGCGGACGGGAAACCCTACGAGCAGTACTTC
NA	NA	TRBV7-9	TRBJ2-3	CASSSPWPGTDTQYF	TGTGCCAGCAGCTCACCGTGGCCGGGCACAGATACGCAGTATTTT
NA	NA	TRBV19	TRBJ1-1	CASRRDYTEAFF	TGTGCCAGCCGCAGGGATTACACTGAAGCTTTCTTT
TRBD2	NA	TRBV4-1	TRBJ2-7	CASSQAPAGGPEQYF	TGCGCCAGCAGCCAAGCCCCAGCGGGAGGTCCCGAGCAGTACTTC
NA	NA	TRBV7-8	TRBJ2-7	CASSKRRDFSYEQYF	TGTGCCAGCAGCAAACGCCGGGACTTCTCCTACGAGCAGTACTTC
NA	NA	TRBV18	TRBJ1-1	CASSLQGLHMNTEAFF	TGTGCCAGCTCACTACAGGGACTCCACATGAACACTGAAGCTTTCTTT
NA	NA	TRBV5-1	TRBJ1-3	CASSPGSFGNTIYF	TGCGCCAGCAGCCCCGGGTCGTTCGGAAACACCATATATTTT
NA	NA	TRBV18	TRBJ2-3	CASSLYRAPSTDTQYF	TGTGCCAGCTCACTTTACCGGGCACCTAGCACAGATACGCAGTATTTT
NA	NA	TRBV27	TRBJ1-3	CASSLASSGNTIYF	TGTGCCAGCAGCCTCGCCAGCTCTGGAAACACCATATATTTT
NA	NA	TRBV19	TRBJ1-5	CASSIVSYNQPQHF	TGTGCCAGTAGTATAGTCAGTTACAATCAGCCCCAGCATTTT
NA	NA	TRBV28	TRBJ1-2	CASHRVVANYGYTF	TGTGCCAGTCACAGGGTGGTAGCTAACTATGGCTACACCTTC
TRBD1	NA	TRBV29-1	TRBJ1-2	CSVGPTGQAFNYGYTF	TGCAGCGTTGGTCCTACGGGACAGGCTTTTAACTATGGCTACACCTTC
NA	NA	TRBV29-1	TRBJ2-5	CSAAGAGQETQYF	TGCAGCGCTGCGGGGGCAGGCCAAGAGACCCAGTACTTC
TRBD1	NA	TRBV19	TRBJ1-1	CASSNYRGMNTEAFF	TGTGCCAGTAGTAACTACAGGGGCATGAACACTGAAGCTTTCTTT
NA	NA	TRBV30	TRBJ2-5	CAWGQAAGETQYF	TGTGCCTGGGGGCAGGCCGCTGGAGAGACCCAGTACTTC
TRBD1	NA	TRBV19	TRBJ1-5	CASSRDPTGGNQPQHF	TGTGCCAGTAGCCGGGACCCGACAGGGGGGAATCAGCCCCAGCATTTT
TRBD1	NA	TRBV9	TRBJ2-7	CASSVGQGQYYEQYF	TGTGCCAGCAGCGTAGGACAGGGTCAGTACTACGAGCAGTACTTC
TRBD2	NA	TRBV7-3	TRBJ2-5	CASSSGSGTQETQYF	TGTGCCAGCAGCTCGGGTAGCGGGACCCAAGAGACCCAGTACTTC
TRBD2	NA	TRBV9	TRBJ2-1	CASSGSGTYNEQFF	TGTGCCAGCAGCGGGAGCGGGACGTACAATGAGCAGTTCTTC
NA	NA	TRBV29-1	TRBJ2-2	CSVLGSRWAGGELFF	TGCAGCGTTCTCGGAAGTAGGTGGGCGGGCGGGGAGCTGTTTTTT
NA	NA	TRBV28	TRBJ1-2	CASSLTQPPGYTF	TGTGCCAGCAGTTTAACCCAACCGCCTGGCTACACCTTC
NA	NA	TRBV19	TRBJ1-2	CASNKGGYGYTF	TGTGCCAGTAACAAAGGAGGCTATGGCTACACCTTC
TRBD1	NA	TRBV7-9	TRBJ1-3	CASSPRGPGNTIYF	TGTGCCAGCAGCCCCAGGGGGCCTGGAAACACCATATATTTT
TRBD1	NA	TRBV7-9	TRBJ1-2	CASSWDRGDGYTF	TGTGCCAGCAGCTGGGACAGGGGAGATGGCTACACCTTC
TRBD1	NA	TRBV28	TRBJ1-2	CASSSSGTGNYGYTF	TGTGCCAGCAGTTCCTCCGGGACAGGCAACTATGGCTACACCTTC
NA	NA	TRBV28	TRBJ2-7	CATISVIYEQYF	TGTGCCACTATCAGCGTAATTTACGAGCAGTACTTC
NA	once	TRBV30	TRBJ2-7	CAWSPAVYEQYF	TGTGCCTGGAGCCCCGCCGTCTACGAGCAGTACTTC
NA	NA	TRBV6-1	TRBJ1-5	CASSESGTNNQPQHF	TGTGCCAGCAGTGAATCCGGGACAAACAATCAGCCCCAGCATTTT
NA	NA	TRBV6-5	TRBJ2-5	CASSYSATRQETQYF	TGTGCCAGCAGTTATTCAGCTACCAGACAAGAGACCCAGTACTTC
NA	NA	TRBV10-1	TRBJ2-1	CAGNSDWAYNEQFF	TGCGCCGGCAATTCGGACTGGGCCTACAATGAGCAGTTCTTC
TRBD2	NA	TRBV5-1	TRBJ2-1	CASSLALAGVYNEQFF	TGCGCCAGCAGCTTGGCGCTAGCGGGAGTATACAATGAGCAGTTCTTC
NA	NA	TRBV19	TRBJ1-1	CASSIGLRNTEAFF	TGTGCCAGTAGTATTGGTCTGAGGAACACTGAAGCTTTCTTT
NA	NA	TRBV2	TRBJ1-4	CASAGRARNEKLFF	TGTGCCAGCGCAGGTAGGGCGCGCAATGAAAAACTGTTTTTT
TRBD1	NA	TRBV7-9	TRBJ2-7	CASSFPGQGSYEQYF	TGTGCCAGCAGCTTTCCGGGACAGGGATCCTACGAGCAGTACTTC
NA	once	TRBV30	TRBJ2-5	CAWKIMGGKETQYF	TGTGCCTGGAAGATTATGGGGGGCAAGGAGACCCAGTACTTC
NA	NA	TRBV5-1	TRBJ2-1	CASSLVMGSDEQFF	TGCGCCAGCAGCTTGGTGATGGGCTCGGATGAGCAGTTCTTC
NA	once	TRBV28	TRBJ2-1	CASSFSGDEQFF	TGTGCCAGCAGTTTTTCGGGAGATGAGCAGTTCTTC
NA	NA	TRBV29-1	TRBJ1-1	CSVERQIFTEAFF	TGCAGCGTTGAACGACAGATTTTCACTGAAGCTTTCTTT
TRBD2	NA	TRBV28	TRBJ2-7	CASSLYPGGSSGTYEQYF	TGTGCCAGCAGTTTATACCCGGGGGGTTCCAGCGGGACCTACGAGCAGTACTTC
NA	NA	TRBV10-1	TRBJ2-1	CASSDRANNEQFF	TGCGCCAGCAGTGATCGAGCAAACAATGAGCAGTTCTTC
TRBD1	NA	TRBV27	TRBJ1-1	CASSTDRLNTEAFF	TGTGCCAGCAGTACGGACAGGTTGAACACTGAAGCTTTCTTT
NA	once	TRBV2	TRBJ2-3	CATTNWERDPDTQYF	TGTGCCACCACTAATTGGGAACGGGACCCGGATACGCAGTATTTT
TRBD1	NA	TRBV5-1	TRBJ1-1	CASTQGAGGTEAFF	TGCGCCAGCACCCAGGGGGCCGGTGGGACTGAAGCTTTCTTT
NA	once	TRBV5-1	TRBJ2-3	CASRPLRAPTDTQYF	TGCGCCAGCAGACCGTTGAGAGCCCCCACAGATACGCAGTATTTT
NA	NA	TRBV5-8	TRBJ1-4	CASSLHRGSEKLFF	TGTGCCAGCAGCTTGCATCGGGGCTCTGAAAAACTGTTTTTT
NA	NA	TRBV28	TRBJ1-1	CASSLSIAAFF	TGTGCCAGCAGTTTGTCGATTGCAGCTTTCTTT
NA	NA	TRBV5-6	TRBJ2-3	CASSLFADTQYF	TGTGCCAGCAGCTTGTTCGCAGATACGCAGTATTTT
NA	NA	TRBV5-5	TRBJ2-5	CASSLGAGQETQYF	TGTGCCAGCAGCTTGGGGGCAGGGCAAGAGACCCAGTACTTC
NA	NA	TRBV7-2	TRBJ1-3	CASSRTPGAEGSLENTIYF	TGTGCCAGCAGCAGAACCCCAGGGGCTGAAGGTTCTCTGGAAAACACCATATATTTT
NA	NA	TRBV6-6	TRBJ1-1	CASSYPRNTEAFF	TGTGCCAGCAGTTACCCGAGGAACACTGAAGCTTTCTTT
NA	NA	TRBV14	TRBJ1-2	CASSQVGGPKSTF	TGTGCCAGCAGCCAAGTGGGCGGCCCGAAATCTACCTTC
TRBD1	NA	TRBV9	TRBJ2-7	CASSVGTASYEQYF	TGTGCCAGCAGCGTCGGGACAGCCTCCTACGAGCAGTACTTC
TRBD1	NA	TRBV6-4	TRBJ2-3	CASSLDRGPDTQYF	TGTGCCAGCAGTTTAGACAGGGGGCCAGATACGCAGTATTTT
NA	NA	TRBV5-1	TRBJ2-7	CASSLVEGSSYEQYF	TGCGCCAGCAGCTTGGTAGAGGGCAGCTCCTACGAGCAGTACTTC